The sequence of this T cell receptor (beta chain) was determined in a study of molecular identifiers for immune sequencing clone quantification. Between the trimmed V and J ends, which lost 2 bases and 12 bases, there was a span of 23 bases. Germline assignment: CDR1 LGHDT and CDR2 YNNKEL (reference sequence). The CDR3 sequence is 16 residues long. In the sort, naive CD8 T cells were defined as CD8+CD4-CCR7+CD45RA+. This clonotype is classed as medium-sized (0.01 to 0.1%). Via MiXCR, TCRdb re-called the PCR reads, giving one row per CDR3 protein. The sample lists roughly 10,000 distinct CDR3 sequences; about 18% were seen once.

The TCR sequence derives from a human donor in good health. Some libraries in this study had Jurkat cell RNA spiked in. The rearrangement uses TRBV3-1 and TRBJ2-1, with a tentative D call TRBD2 (6 bases). Specimen: naive CD8+ T cells from blood, with Jurkat cell RNA spiked in. The sample's subset: FACS-sorted CD8+CD4-CCR7+CD45RA+ naive T cells. In DNA form, the CDR3 reads TGTGCCAGCAGCCAACTCACGGGACTGGCCCAATGGGGGCAGTTCTTC. Protein sequence: CASSQLTGLAQWGQFF.